A selection of T cell receptor beta chains follows, all from one sample in a study of blood T cells in healthy people across ages. TCRdb reprocessed the 5' RACE reads with MiXCR, giving one entry per CDR3 protein. The sample has about 1 million distinct CDR3 sequences; 45% are singletons. Sequenced sample: blood. These TCRs come from a woman in her sixties or seventies in good health. Both conserved end residues are part of each CDR3. The D gene is left open where the match is weak. The size entry is marked missing in some rows and otherwise reads once, few, many or a size class.

j_gene: TRBJ2-1; d_gene: NA; abundance: NA; v_gene: TRBV19; CDR3nt: TGTGCCAGTAGTATCGAGGGCAATGAGCAGTTCTTC; CDR3aa: CASSIEGNEQFF
j_gene: TRBJ2-1; d_gene: NA; abundance: NA; v_gene: TRBV7-2; CDR3nt: TGTGCCAGCAGGGCAAGTGCCATTTGGGATGAGCAGTTCTTC; CDR3aa: CASRASAIWDEQFF
j_gene: TRBJ1-5; d_gene: NA; abundance: NA; v_gene: TRBV6-2/TRBV6-3; CDR3nt: TGTGCCAGCAGAAGCGGGGACGAGTGGGGAATTTCTTCGCAGCCCCAGCATTTT; CDR3aa: CASRSGDEWGISSQPQHF
j_gene: TRBJ1-1; d_gene: TRBD1; abundance: NA; v_gene: TRBV14; CDR3nt: TGTGCCAGCAGCAACTTGAAGGGGGCTTTGTTGTCCACTGAAGCTTTCTTT; CDR3aa: CASSNLKGALLSTEAFF
j_gene: TRBJ2-7; d_gene: TRBD2; abundance: NA; v_gene: TRBV29-1; CDR3nt: TGCAGCGTTGTGGGCGGGAGGTCTGGCAATGAGCAGTACTTC; CDR3aa: CSVVGGRSGNEQYF
j_gene: TRBJ1-2; d_gene: TRBD1; abundance: NA; v_gene: TRBV2; CDR3nt: TGTGCCAGCAAAAAATACAGGGGCCCTCTCTATGGCTACATCTTC; CDR3aa: CASKKYRGPLYGYIF
j_gene: TRBJ2-7; d_gene: NA; abundance: NA; v_gene: TRBV4-1; CDR3nt: TGCGCCAGCAGCCAAGAGCGGGACAGATCCTACGAGCAGTACTTC; CDR3aa: CASSQERDRSYEQYF
j_gene: TRBJ2-1; d_gene: TRBD2; abundance: many; v_gene: TRBV20-1; CDR3nt: TGCAGTGCTAGAGATCCCCCGACTAGCTACAGGAATGAGCAGTTCTTC; CDR3aa: CSARDPPTSYRNEQFF
j_gene: TRBJ2-1; d_gene: TRBD2; abundance: NA; v_gene: TRBV7-9; CDR3nt: TGTGCCAGCAGCGACCGACTAGCGGAGCAGTTCTTC; CDR3aa: CASSDRLAEQFF
j_gene: TRBJ2-7; d_gene: NA; abundance: few; v_gene: TRBV20-1; CDR3nt: TGCAGTGCTGGCCGGGACTCCTCCGGCGAGCAGTACTTC; CDR3aa: CSAGRDSSGEQYF
j_gene: TRBJ2-2; d_gene: TRBD1; abundance: NA; v_gene: TRBV6-1; CDR3nt: TGTGCCACTTCAATAACAGGGGCAAAGGGGGAGCTGTTTTTT; CDR3aa: CATSITGAKGELFF
j_gene: TRBJ1-2; d_gene: NA; abundance: NA; v_gene: TRBV7-9; CDR3nt: TGTGCCAGCAGCTTAGTACACAGCTCGACTAACTATGGCTACACCTTC; CDR3aa: CASSLVHSSTNYGYTF
j_gene: TRBJ2-1; d_gene: TRBD2; abundance: NA; v_gene: TRBV20-1; CDR3nt: TGCAGTGCCTTCGGGGCTAGCGGGAGACGAGGCGAGCAGTTCTTC; CDR3aa: CSAFGASGRRGEQFF
j_gene: TRBJ2-1; d_gene: NA; abundance: NA; v_gene: TRBV24-1; CDR3nt: TGTGCCACCAGTGACCTGACAGCTAATGAGCAGTTCTTC; CDR3aa: CATSDLTANEQFF
j_gene: TRBJ2-1; d_gene: TRBD2; abundance: NA; v_gene: TRBV20-1; CDR3nt: TGCAGTGCGCGGGGACTAGCGAGTTACAATGAGCAGTTCTTC; CDR3aa: CSARGLASYNEQFF
j_gene: TRBJ2-2; d_gene: TRBD2; abundance: few; v_gene: TRBV6-2/TRBV6-3; CDR3nt: TGTGCCAGCAGTTACTCCGGGACTACTAACACCGGGGAGCTGTTTTTT; CDR3aa: CASSYSGTTNTGELFF
j_gene: TRBJ2-3; d_gene: NA; abundance: NA; v_gene: TRBV6-5; CDR3nt: TGTGCCAGCGGGGCCTTAACAGATACGCAGTATTTT; CDR3aa: CASGALTDTQYF
j_gene: TRBJ2-2; d_gene: TRBD2; abundance: once; v_gene: TRBV30; CDR3nt: TGTGCCTGGAGTGCTCTAGCGGGAGTCACCGGGGAGCTGTTTTTT; CDR3aa: CAWSALAGVTGELFF
j_gene: TRBJ2-1; d_gene: NA; abundance: few; v_gene: TRBV20-1; CDR3nt: TGCAGTGCTAGACCTAATACAGGGATGAACTACAATGAGCAGTTCTTC; CDR3aa: CSARPNTGMNYNEQFF
j_gene: TRBJ2-7; d_gene: NA; abundance: NA; v_gene: TRBV27; CDR3nt: TGTGCCAGCAGTTTAAGGGGTAGGGCCCTGGATGTTTACGAGCAGTACTTC; CDR3aa: CASSLRGRALDVYEQYF
j_gene: TRBJ2-1; d_gene: TRBD1; abundance: NA; v_gene: TRBV19; CDR3nt: TGTGCCAGTCGGCAAGAGGGACAGGGAACTGAGCAGTTCTTC; CDR3aa: CASRQEGQGTEQFF
j_gene: TRBJ1-5; d_gene: TRBD1; abundance: NA; v_gene: TRBV27; CDR3nt: TGTGCCAGCAGTCCGACAGGGAGGGGCGGGCAGCCCCAGCATTTT; CDR3aa: CASSPTGRGGQPQHF
j_gene: TRBJ2-7; d_gene: NA; abundance: few; v_gene: TRBV15; CDR3nt: TGTGCCACCAGCAGAGAGTGGGCTAGCCCCCACGAGCAGTACTTC; CDR3aa: CATSREWASPHEQYF
j_gene: TRBJ2-7; d_gene: NA; abundance: many; v_gene: TRBV2; CDR3nt: TGTGCCAGCAGGGGAGGCCACGAGCAGTACTTC; CDR3aa: CASRGGHEQYF
j_gene: TRBJ1-4; d_gene: TRBD1; abundance: NA; v_gene: TRBV27; CDR3nt: TGTGCCAGCAGTTCCTACAGGGGCGAAAAACTGTTTTTT; CDR3aa: CASSSYRGEKLFF
j_gene: TRBJ1-2; d_gene: NA; abundance: few; v_gene: TRBV6-1; CDR3nt: TGTGCCAGCAGTGAATCGACAGCTAACTATGGCTACACCTTC; CDR3aa: CASSESTANYGYTF
j_gene: TRBJ2-5; d_gene: TRBD2; abundance: NA; v_gene: TRBV20-1; CDR3nt: TGCAGTACTGCCCCAAATCCAGGCGGGAGCAGCCAAGAGACTCAGTACTTC; CDR3aa: CSTAPNPGGSSQETQYF
j_gene: TRBJ1-5; d_gene: NA; abundance: NA; v_gene: TRBV5-6; CDR3nt: TGTGCCAGCAGCTCGCTGGACAGTAGCAATCAGCCCCAGCATTTT; CDR3aa: CASSSLDSSNQPQHF
j_gene: TRBJ2-5; d_gene: NA; abundance: NA; v_gene: TRBV7-3; CDR3nt: TGTGCCAGCAGCTTAAGTAATTCGGAGACCCGGTACTTC; CDR3aa: CASSLSNSETRYF
j_gene: TRBJ2-5; d_gene: TRBD1; abundance: NA; v_gene: TRBV5-1; CDR3nt: TGCGCCAGCAGACGGCGGGACAGGGTTAATGAGCAGTACTTC; CDR3aa: CASRRRDRVNEQYF
j_gene: TRBJ2-1; d_gene: TRBD1; abundance: NA; v_gene: TRBV19; CDR3nt: TGTGCCAGTAGGTGGCAGGGGGCAAGGAATGAGCAGTTCTTC; CDR3aa: CASRWQGARNEQFF
j_gene: TRBJ2-5; d_gene: NA; abundance: many; v_gene: TRBV4-2; CDR3nt: TGTGCCAGCAGCCAAGATGTCTCACTTAAACAAGAGACCCAGTACTTC; CDR3aa: CASSQDVSLKQETQYF
j_gene: TRBJ2-2; d_gene: NA; abundance: NA; v_gene: TRBV29-1; CDR3nt: TGCAGCGTTGGAGTTTCCAACACCGGGGAGCTGTTTTTT; CDR3aa: CSVGVSNTGELFF